Described below is a single T cell receptor beta chain sequence and its context. The entry originates in a study of blood T cell repertoires in COVID-19. Study information: COVID-19 samples from acute and convalescent phases originated in the United States, Italy and Spain. Sources were T cells, B-cell-depleted T cells, or PBMCs; the material itself was cDNA or gDNA.

Libraries were prepared by immunoSEQ multiplex PCR; TCRdb keeps only in-frame clonotypes and omits some of them. This sample has approximately 290,000 clones, with about 80% found just once. The V end lost 6 bases, the J end lost 0 bases, and 9 bases lay between the germline ends. From germline, CDR1 is SGHNT and CDR2 YENEEA. This CDR3 has 14 residues. The clonotype originates from a person aged 65 to 85 with COVID-19, enrolled during active disease. Sequencing used peripheral blood. This chain uses TRBV11-3 with TRBJ1-5; D not certain. This CDR3 reads CASRAEDSNQPQHF. CDR3 DNA: TGTGCCAGCAGGGCGGAGGATAGCAATCAGCCCCAGCATTTT.